The present TCR beta chain was sequenced within a study of shared clonotypes between healthy human individuals. All of the donors resided in Nashville, Tennessee, and each was a Caucasian adult. A CD45RA+ naive subset and a CD45RA-negative memory subset were split from CD4+ cells. Source study methods: Junction-only immunoSEQ sequences carried no quality scores, so filtering differed. Sequencing used immunoSEQ multiplex PCR; TCRdb keeps in-frame clones, though not all of them. The V and J calls and clone size are taken from that table; D and trimming were inferred from the DNA. The sample lists hundreds of thousands of clones, roughly 97% occurring once. Germline values: CDR1 SGHDT, CDR2 YYEEEE. The CDR3 has 14 amino acids. J was trimmed by 6 bases and V by 4 bases; bases with no gene match: 10.

Sequencing was done on a sample of naive CD4+ T cells sorted from blood. The subset was: CD45RA+ positively selected. The chain has TRBV5-6 and TRBJ2-7; 7 nucleotides line up with TRBD1. The receptor comes from a woman in her thirties in good health. The CDR3 reads CASSIRTGISEQYF. DNA for the CDR3: TGTGCCAGCAGCATAAGGACAGGAATCAGCGAGCAGTACTTC.